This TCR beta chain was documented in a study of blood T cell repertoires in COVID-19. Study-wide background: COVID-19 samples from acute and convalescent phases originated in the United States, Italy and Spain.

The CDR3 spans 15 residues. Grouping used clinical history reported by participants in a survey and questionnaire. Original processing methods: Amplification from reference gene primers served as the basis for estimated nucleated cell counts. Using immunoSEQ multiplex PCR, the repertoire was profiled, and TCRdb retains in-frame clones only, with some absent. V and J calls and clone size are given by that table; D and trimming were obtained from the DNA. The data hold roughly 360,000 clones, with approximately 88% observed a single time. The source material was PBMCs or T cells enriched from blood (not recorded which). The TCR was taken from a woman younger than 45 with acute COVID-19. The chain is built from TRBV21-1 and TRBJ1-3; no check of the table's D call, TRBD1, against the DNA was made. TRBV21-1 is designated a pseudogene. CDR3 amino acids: CASSREDRAGNTIYF. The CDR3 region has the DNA TGTGCCAGCAGCAGGGAGGACAGGGCTGGAAACACCATATATTTT.